The TCR beta chain under discussion was sequenced for a study of cytomegalovirus exposure and HLA in healthy donors. The donors were part of the roughly 120-subject validation cohort, which stood apart from the roughly 670-subject first cohort. Using immunoSEQ multiplex PCR, the repertoire was profiled, and TCRdb retains in-frame clones only, with some absent. Altogether 100,000 to 120,000 clones are present, 88% being singletons, with the ten largest covering 1.4%. V trimming: 3 bases; J trimming: 4 bases; junction bases outside the gene matches: 7. Germline CDR1 is LGHNA and CDR2 is YSLEER. The CDR3 is 16 residues long. With respect to this clone: Its specificity is unknown.

General study results and limits: Reports indicated that the classifier achieved high specificity and sensitivity in diagnosing cytomegalovirus status.

Sequenced material: PBMCs. The TCR sequence derives from a woman in her thirties in good health and CMV-seropositive. The rearrangement links TRBV4-3 to TRBJ1-4, with 8 bases matching TRBD1. For the CDR3, the DNA is TGCGCCAGCAGCCATTGGACAGGGTCAGGTAATGAAAAACTGTTTTTT. Translation: CASSHWTGSGNEKLFF.